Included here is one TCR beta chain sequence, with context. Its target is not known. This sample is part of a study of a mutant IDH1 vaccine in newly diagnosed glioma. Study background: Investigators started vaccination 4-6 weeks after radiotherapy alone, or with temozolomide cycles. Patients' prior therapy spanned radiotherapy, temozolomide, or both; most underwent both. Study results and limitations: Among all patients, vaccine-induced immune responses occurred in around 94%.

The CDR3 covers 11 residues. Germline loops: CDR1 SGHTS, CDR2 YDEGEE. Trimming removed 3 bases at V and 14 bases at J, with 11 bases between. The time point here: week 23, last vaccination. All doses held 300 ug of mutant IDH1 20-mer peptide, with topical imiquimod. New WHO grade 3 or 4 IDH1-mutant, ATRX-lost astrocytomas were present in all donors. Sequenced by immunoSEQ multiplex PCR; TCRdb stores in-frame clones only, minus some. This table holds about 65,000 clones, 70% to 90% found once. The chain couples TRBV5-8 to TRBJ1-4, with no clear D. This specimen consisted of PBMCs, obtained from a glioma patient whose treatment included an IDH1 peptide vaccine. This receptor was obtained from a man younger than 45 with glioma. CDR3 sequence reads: CASSSQRYLFF. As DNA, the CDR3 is TGTGCCAGCAGCTCTCAGAGATATCTGTTTTTT.